The rows below give T cell receptor beta chains drawn from one sample of a study of identical twins. TCRdb called the 5' RACE reads again in MiXCR, with one record for every CDR3 protein. Of about 720,000 distinct CDR3 sequences in the sample, approximately 18% were seen once. This same sample was also part of a study on T cells expressing NK-cell markers.

The sample comprised PBMCs. All receptors come from a woman aged 18-29 years in good health. Each CDR3 is given with its conserved first and last residue. The D gene is left open where the match is weak. The size field is filled for only some rows; it gives once, few, many or a size class.

TRBJ2-5 | TRBD1 | NA | TRBV5-1 | CASSLGTGSQETQYF | TGCGCCAGCAGCTTGGGGACAGGATCCCAAGAGACCCAGTACTTC
TRBJ2-5 | TRBD1 | NA | TRBV10-3 | CAIRGGQGETQYF | TGTGCCATCAGAGGGGGACAGGGAGAGACCCAGTACTTC
TRBJ2-3 | NA | NA | TRBV20-1 | CSALASSTDTQYF | TGCAGTGCTCTCGCCTCTAGCACAGATACGCAGTATTTT
TRBJ2-7 | TRBD2 | NA | TRBV20-1 | CSALLAGVSSYEQYF | TGCAGTGCCTTATTGGCGGGGGTTAGCTCCTACGAGCAGTACTTC
TRBJ2-3 | NA | NA | TRBV5-1 | CASSLATEGDTQYF | TGCGCCAGCAGCTTGGCCACGGAGGGGGATACGCAGTATTTT
TRBJ1-1 | NA | NA | TRBV20-1 | CSTVLNTEAFF | TGCAGTACGGTCCTGAACACTGAAGCTTTCTTT
TRBJ2-7 | NA | few | TRBV12-3/TRBV12-4 | CASSLGQGIQHYEQYF | TGTGCCAGCAGTTTAGGGCAGGGAATTCAACACTACGAGCAGTACTTC
TRBJ2-1 | TRBD2 | NA | TRBV11-2 | CASSLVSGTSGRSHEQFF | TGTGCCAGCAGCTTAGTTTCCGGGACTAGCGGGAGAAGCCATGAGCAGTTCTTC
TRBJ2-7 | NA | NA | TRBV3-1 | CASSHFGEGQYF | TGTGCCAGCAGCCACTTCGGGGAAGGGCAGTACTTC
TRBJ1-5 | NA | few | TRBV4-2 | CASSQGRSVPQHF | TGTGCCAGCAGCCAAGGGAGAAGCGTGCCCCAGCATTTT
TRBJ1-1 | NA | few | TRBV6-5 | CASSYNQNTEAFF | TGTGCCAGCAGCTACAATCAAAACACTGAAGCTTTCTTT
TRBJ2-2 | TRBD1 | NA | TRBV18 | CASSPATGGPNTGELFF | TGTGCCAGCTCACCAGCCACAGGGGGCCCGAACACCGGGGAGCTGTTTTTT
TRBJ2-3 | NA | few | TRBV27 | CASSPKGVRLTDTQYF | TGTGCCAGCAGTCCCAAAGGAGTCCGACTGACAGATACGCAGTATTTT
TRBJ1-1 | NA | NA | TRBV5-1 | CASSRGQHTEAFF | TGCGCCAGCAGCAGAGGACAGCACACTGAAGCTTTCTTT
TRBJ2-7 | NA | many | TRBV6-1 | CASSVYEQYF | TGTGCCAGCAGTGTATACGAGCAGTACTTC
TRBJ2-7 | TRBD2 | few | TRBV20-1 | CSAREPSGNLYEQYF | TGCAGTGCTAGAGAGCCTAGCGGGAATCTCTACGAGCAGTACTTC
TRBJ2-7 | NA | many | TRBV12-3/TRBV12-4 | CASSPTDSTNEQYF | TGTGCCAGCAGTCCCACGGACAGTACGAACGAGCAGTACTTC